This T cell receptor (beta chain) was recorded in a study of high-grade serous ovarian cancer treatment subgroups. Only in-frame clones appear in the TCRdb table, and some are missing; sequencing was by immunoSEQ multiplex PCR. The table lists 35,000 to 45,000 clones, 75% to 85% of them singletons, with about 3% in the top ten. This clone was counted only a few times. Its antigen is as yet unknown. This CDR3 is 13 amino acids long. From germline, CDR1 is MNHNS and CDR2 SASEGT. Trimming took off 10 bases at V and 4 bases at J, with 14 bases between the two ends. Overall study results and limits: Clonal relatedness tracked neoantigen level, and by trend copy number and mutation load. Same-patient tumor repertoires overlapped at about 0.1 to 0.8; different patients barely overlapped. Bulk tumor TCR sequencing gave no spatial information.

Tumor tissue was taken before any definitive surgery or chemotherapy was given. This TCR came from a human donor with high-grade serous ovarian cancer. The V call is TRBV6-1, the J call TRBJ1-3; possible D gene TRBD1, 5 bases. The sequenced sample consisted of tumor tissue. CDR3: CAIRRQGGNTIYF. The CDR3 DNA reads TGTGCCATAAGGAGGCAGGGAGGAAACACCATATATTTT.